One T cell receptor beta chain is described in this entry. Its antigen remains unidentified. TCRdb reprocessed the reads with MiXCR, giving one entry per CDR3 protein. The sample lists a few hundred thousand distinct CDR3 sequences; about 44% were seen once. The data are from a study of T cell repertoires in cytomegalovirus infection. The study, taken as a whole, reports: In two of eight donors, the top clonotype was HLA-C-restricted CMV-specific. Cumulative frequency of public TCR beta families picked out carriers of CMV plus the relevant HLA.

This CDR3 has 14 amino acids. V shed 0 bases and J shed 10 bases, with 15 bases lying between them. Germline V lookup: CDR1 MGHRA, CDR2 YSYEKL. The rearrangement links TRBV4-1 to TRBJ1-1, with D tentatively TRBD1 (5 bases). This clonotype was obtained from a human donor in good health (CMV status not recorded). Some clones in this sample may be carry-over from other donors' samples. The sequences come from cultured PBMCs, collected from culture after CMV antigen stimulation. The CDR3 bases are TGCGCCAGCAGCCAAGAAGTAGGGGTCCTAGGAGCTTTCTTT. It specifies CASSQEVGVLGAFF.